Below, 16 T cell receptor beta chains from the same sample are listed, as sequenced in a study of cytomegalovirus exposure and HLA in healthy donors (dated by TCRdb to 2016 to 2017). The receptor library was made with the immunoSEQ multiplex PCR assay. For the multiplex PCR, a mixture combining 60 forward primers for TCR Vbeta segments and 13 reverse primers for TCR Jbeta segments was used. Here the immuneACCESS table is served through TCRdb, limited to in-frame sequences with V and J called. Missing clones are a known gap in these copies; in checked studies unresolved V genes cover under half, and the rest lacks a known reason. The sample table records about 140,000 clones; around 70% of these occur just once. The ten largest clones capture 1.6% of the sample. Sequencing used PBMCs. These receptors were obtained from a woman aged 25 to 39 in good health and CMV-seronegative.

This clone has more than one count but fewer than ten. J is TRBJ1-1 and V is TRBV28, with a tentative D call TRBD1 (5 bases). Trimming removed 2 bases at V and 1 base at J, with 8 bases between. CDR1 is MDHEN and CDR2 is SYDVKM in the germline V gene. This CDR3 has 14 amino acids. Written as DNA, the CDR3 is TGTGCCAGCAGTTTAACTCAGGGGAACACTGAAGCTTTCTTT. It specifies CASSLTQGNTEAFF.

J is TRBJ1-1 and V is TRBV21-1; the table calls TRBD1, which could not be checked here. TRBV21-1 is annotated as a pseudogene. This CDR3 region has 14 residues. The CDR3: CASSSASRVTEAFF. For the CDR3, the DNA is TGTGCCAGCAGCTCAGCTTCCAGGGTTACTGAAGCTTTCTTT.

V usage is TRBV9 and J usage is TRBJ2-5; TRBD1 agrees at 7 bases. Germline CDR1 and CDR2: SGDLS and YYNGEE. This CDR3 is 13 amino acids long. V dropped 3 bases and J dropped 5; count of bases not matched to a gene: 4. The CDR3 region has the DNA TGTGCCAGCAGCGCTGGACAGGCGGAGACCCAGTACTTC. This translates into CASSAGQAETQYF.

Comments on this clone: The germline gene is not matched at one end of the junction; a read error may be the cause. In the same sample, other DNA sequences code for this CDR3. The genes are TRBV10-3 and TRBJ1-2, with D unresolved. The germline gives CDR1 ENHRY, CDR2 SYGVKD. This CDR3 is 12 amino acids long. In DNA, the CDR3 is TGTGCCATCAGCGGGTCCGGCCCTGGCTATACCTTC. Protein product: CAISGSGPGYTF.

The chain combines TRBV15 with TRBJ1-5; 10 positions agree with TRBD1. The CDR3 spans 17 residues. Germline V lookup: CDR1 LNHNV, CDR2 YYDKDF (reference sequence). After removal of 3 bases from V and 9 bases from J, the junction contained 14 bases not matched to a gene. This chain's CDR3 is CATSRDPGQGWIWPQHF. The CDR3 DNA reads TGTGCCACCAGCAGGGACCCGGGACAGGGGTGGATTTGGCCCCAGCATTTT.

This clone has just one count. V is TRBV7-9 and J is TRBJ2-7; a possible D gene is TRBD2 (6 bases). Germline V gene sequence: CDR1 SEHNR, CDR2 FQNEAQ (reference sequence). CDR3 size: 15 residues. Trimming cost V 4 bases and J 2 bases, with 15 bases left between them. CDR3 region: CASSYGAGPTYEQYV. DNA for the CDR3: TGTGCCAGCAGCTACGGGGCGGGGCCCACCTACGAGCAGTACGTC.

This clone was counted a few times. The chain combines TRBV12-2 with TRBJ1-1. TRBV12-2 is assigned pseudogene status. This CDR3 has 14 amino acids. CDR3 in DNA: TGTGCAAGTCGCTTACCTCCGCGGGAGACTGAAGCTTTCTTT. It translates to CASRLPPRETEAFF.

The gene calls are TRBV9 and TRBJ1-2, with 9 bases aligning to TRBD1. Germline CDR1 reads SGDLS; CDR2 reads YYNGEE. This CDR3 is 17 amino acids long. V was clipped by 0 bases and J by 4 bases; unmatched bases: 10. Here the CDR3 reads CASSVGPNRGLFYGYTF. DNA for the CDR3: TGTGCCAGCAGCGTAGGGCCAAACAGGGGGCTTTTCTATGGCTACACCTTC. The full variable domain, rest sourced from reference TRBV9 and TRBJ1-2, is DSGVTQTPKHLITATGQRVTLRCSPRSGDLSVYWYQQSLDQGLQFLIQYYNGEERAKGNILERFSAQQFPDLHSELNLSSLELGDSALYFCASSVGPNRGLFYGYTFGSGTRLTVV.

As concerns this clone: Other DNA sequences from this sample encode an identical CDR3 as well. The chain is built from TRBV11-2 and TRBJ2-2; D remains ambiguous. The V gene's germline CDR1 is SGHAT and CDR2 FQNNGV. The CDR3 sequence is 14 residues long. V was clipped by 0 bases and J by 4 bases, with 6 bases between them. The chain's CDR3 is CASSLDLPTGELFF. The CDR3 DNA is TGTGCCAGCAGCTTAGATCTACCCACCGGGGAGCTGTTTTTT. The full variable domain, its missing parts supplied by reference TRBV11-2 and TRBJ2-2, is EAGVAQSPRYKIIEKRQSVAFWCNPISGHATLYWYQQILGQGPKLLIQFQNNGVVDDSQLPKDRFSAERLKGVDSTLKIQPAKLEDSAVYLCASSLDLPTGELFFGEGSRLTVL.

V usage is TRBV28 and J usage is TRBJ2-2; D uncertain. Germline CDR1 is MDHEN and CDR2 is SYDVKM. There are 16 residues in the CDR3. The V and J ends lost 1 base and 0 bases respectively, with 9 bases between them. For the CDR3, the DNA is TGTGCCAGCAGTTTATTTTTATCCGCGAACACCGGGGAGCTGTTTTTT. This sequence encodes CASSLFLSANTGELFF.

This chain joins TRBV29-1 and TRBJ1-5; 7 nucleotides match TRBD1. Germline V gene lookup returns CDR1 SQVTM and CDR2 ANQGSEA. Trimming at V came to 4 bases and at J to 1 base, leaving 10 bases not matched to a gene. The CDR3 has 16 amino acids. For the CDR3, the DNA is TGCAGCGTTGCCCGCGTGACACAGGGGAGCAATCAGCCCCAGCATTTT. It specifies CSVARVTQGSNQPQHF.

This clone was counted once. This sequence joins TRBV7-3 and TRBJ1-5; 7 nucleotides align to TRBD1. The CDR3 totals 15 residues. Trimming took 6 bases from V and 5 from J; bases not matched to a gene: 10. Germline assignment: CDR1 SGHTA and CDR2 FQGTGA. The CDR3 bases are TGTGCCAGCAGATCCGGGACAGCGCTTTATCAGCCCCAGCATTTT. This codes for CASRSGTALYQPQHF.

The chain employs TRBV6-6 and TRBJ2-3, with a weak D call TRBD1 (6 bases). CDR3 length: 14 amino acids. Per germline, CDR1 MNHNY and CDR2 SVGAGI (reference sequence). Trimming shortened V by 7 bases and J by 0 bases, and 11 bases separated the two germline ends. The CDR3 is CASKTGLSTDTQYF. CDR3 nucleotide sequence: TGTGCCAGCAAGACAGGTCTTAGCACAGATACGCAGTATTTT.

The rearrangement joins TRBV12-5 to TRBJ1-6; tentatively, D is TRBD1 (5 bases). Trimming left V 0 bases short and J 11 bases short, with 17 bases between. The CDR3 has 16 residues. In germline, CDR1 is LGHNT, CDR2 FRNRAP. This chain's CDR3 is CASGLVLSSGGAPLHF. The CDR3 DNA is TGTGCTAGTGGTTTGGTACTTAGCTCCGGAGGGGCACCCCTCCACTTT.

J is TRBJ2-7 and V is TRBV25-1, with a weak D call TRBD2 (5 bases). V was shortened by 11 bases and J by 3 bases, with 11 bases between the two germline ends. The CDR3 spans 11 residues. Germline V gives CDR1 MGHDK, CDR2 SYGVNS. For the CDR3, the DNA is TGTGCCTGCGGACTTTTCTACGAGCAGTACTTC. It translates to CACGLFYEQYF.

The V call is TRBV4-2, the J call TRBJ2-5; 8 nucleotides align to TRBD1. The germline gives CDR1 LGHNA, CDR2 YNFKEQ. Losses at the gene ends were 1 base for V and 4 bases for J; bases not matched to a gene: 5. The CDR3 runs 15 residues. This chain's CDR3 is CASSQAGGSRETQYF. In DNA form, the CDR3 reads TGTGCCAGCAGCCAAGCAGGGGGCTCTCGAGAGACCCAGTACTTC.